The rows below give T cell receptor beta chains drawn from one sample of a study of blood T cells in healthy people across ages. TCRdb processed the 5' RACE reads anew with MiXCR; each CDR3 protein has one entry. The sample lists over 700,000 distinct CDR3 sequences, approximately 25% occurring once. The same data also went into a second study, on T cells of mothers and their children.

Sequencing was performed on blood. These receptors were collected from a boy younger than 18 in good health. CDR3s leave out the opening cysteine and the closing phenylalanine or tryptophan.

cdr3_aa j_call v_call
ASSLEGGQTQY TRBJ2-5 TRBV4-1
SVDMGVPGTGQY TRBJ2-7 TRBV29-1
SARDGGTGQETQY TRBJ2-5 TRBV20-1
ASSTGPRNTEAF TRBJ1-1 TRBV9
ASRANGRGLYGYT TRBJ1-2 TRBV6-5
SARDETGRNYNEQF TRBJ2-1 TRBV20-1
ASSQWGGDTEAF TRBJ1-1 TRBV3-1
SVQGVGEQY TRBJ2-5 TRBV29-1
ATSGSSGIKETQY TRBJ2-5 TRBV10-3
ASSLTGGKGEQY NA TRBV27
ASAKTGTAPEQQF NA TRBV7-9
ASSPPLSGKGRHEQY TRBJ2-7 TRBV28
ASSPRTADSGNTIY TRBJ1-3 TRBV18
ASSRTSGGDLTYEQY TRBJ2-7 TRBV7-8
ASSQIIPGLAIGETQY TRBJ2-5 TRBV3-1
ASSSPDRGSHGYT TRBJ1-2 TRBV7-2
SVYQGFGEQY TRBJ2-7 TRBV29-1
ASSSGTGEPYSY TRBJ2-7 TRBV6-5
SVEETGSYT TRBJ1-2 TRBV29-1
ASSKREGTDTQY TRBJ2-3 TRBV7-3
ASSLIPGQGPSTDTQY TRBJ2-3 TRBV7-9
ASSIEETRQY TRBJ2-4 TRBV19
ASSLESGPGGETQY TRBJ2-5 TRBV5-1
ASRGRGDTGELF TRBJ2-2 TRBV7-2
ASSPYGDRVIRTSTDTQY TRBJ2-3 TRBV14
SASSASPYHEQF TRBJ2-1 TRBV20-1
ASSLRTYEQY TRBJ2-7 TRBV18
ARTTRGSSIRTRNTIY TRBJ1-3 TRBV7-3
ASSVEGQTYNEQF TRBJ2-1 TRBV9
SATPMDRGGHTEVF TRBJ1-1 TRBV20-1
AIRGSYEQY TRBJ2-7 TRBV10-3
ASSRVQGYEQY TRBJ2-7 TRBV7-9
ASSPLRGADEQF NA TRBV25-1
ASSGDRASNQPQH TRBJ1-5 TRBV7-9
ASSLASGSVEQY TRBJ2-7 TRBV28
ASSFLRPNTGELF TRBJ2-2 TRBV5-1
ASSLGLSELF TRBJ2-2 TRBV25-1
ASSFLGRTDTQY TRBJ2-3 TRBV7-3
ASSWLWSVEAF TRBJ1-1 TRBV6-5
ASSLISSGGIDTQY TRBJ2-3 TRBV11-2
ASSLTSAHEQY TRBJ2-7 TRBV5-6
ASSPIRGNTEAF TRBJ1-1 TRBV7-2
SAILVGQGLYEQY NA TRBV20-1
ASSLVQGTYEKLF TRBJ1-4 TRBV7-2
ASAQDREVNEQF NA TRBV4-1
ASSSTGSFPDTQY TRBJ2-3 TRBV12-3/TRBV12-4
SARRLSGRGTGELF TRBJ2-2 TRBV20-1
AISERGDEKLF TRBJ1-4 TRBV10-3
SVAGRGDSTGELF TRBJ2-2 TRBV29-1
ASSTSGSGDKNIQY TRBJ2-4 TRBV7-9
SAGAGGPSGTGELF TRBJ2-2 TRBV20-1
SETGTGGSDTQY TRBJ2-3 TRBV29-1
ASSLEGANIQY TRBJ2-4 TRBV5-1
SVPKAGGPNEQF NA TRBV29-1